The text below deals with one TCR beta chain. Methods used by the authors: Amplification of reference gene primers was used by the study to estimate nucleated cell counts. The repertoire was sequenced with immunoSEQ multiplex PCR; TCRdb's copy has only in-frame clones and lacks some. V, J and clone size were drawn from that table, and D and trimming were deduced from the DNA. The table has approximately 93,000 clones, over 70% seen once; the top ten hold 9.8%. The data stem from a study of blood T cell repertoires in COVID-19. About the research overall: Sites in the United States, Italy and Spain provided acute and convalescent COVID-19 samples. Nucleic acid was either cDNA or gDNA, and it came from T cells, B-cell-depleted T cells, or PBMCs.

The germline CDR1 and CDR2 sequences are SGHVS and FQNEAQ. Trimming stripped 5 bases from V and 2 bases from J, with 5 bases between. The CDR3 loop spans 12 amino acids. The chain has TRBV7-8 and TRBJ2-3, with unresolved D. Material: peripheral blood. The clonotype comes from a woman of 80 years or more with acute or convalescent COVID-19. The CDR3 reads CASSPYTDTQYF. The CDR3 DNA reads TGTGCCAGCAGCCCCTACACAGATACGCAGTATTTT.